Listed here is a single T cell receptor beta chain. Its antigen is unknown. Repertoires were generated with immunoSEQ multiplex PCR, while TCRdb's copy carries only in-frame clones and drops some. The repertoire has approximately 60,000 clones, 80% to 90% of them found once; the top ten carry 14%. Trimming removed 8 bases from V and 1 base from J, with 6 bases in between. Germline V CDR1 and CDR2: LNHDA, SQIVND (reference sequence). CDR3 size: 11 residues. The sample belongs to a study of OX40 agonist ivuxolimab in advanced cancers. Study context: Cancers in dose escalation were hepatocellular, melanoma, renal cell and head and neck. Findings of the study overall: Researchers did not establish what antigens the expanded peripheral T cells target. On average, CD8+ T cells showed a greater number of expanded clones than CD4+.

This chain joins TRBV19 and TRBJ2-7, with D maybe TRBD1 (6 bases). The sequence was obtained from an adult with an advanced solid tumor such as melanoma, head and neck, liver or kidney cancer. Sample: CD4+ or CD8+ T cells sorted from blood, taken in a trial of the OX40 agonist ivuxolimab. CDR3 coding DNA: TGTGCCAGTGGACAGTCCTACGAGCAGTACTTC. Translated, it gives CASGQSYEQYF.